The source of this T cell receptor (beta chain) is a study of shared T cell receptors in the human thymus. Germline CDR1 and CDR2: LGHNA and YSLEER. Trimming shortened V by 0 bases and J by 9 bases, and 12 bases separated the two germline ends. The CDR3 length is 14 residues. Only a few counts were recorded for this clone. Sequenced by immunoSEQ multiplex PCR; TCRdb stores in-frame clones only, minus some. The sample contains roughly 550,000 clones, 78% of which appear only once. These data were likewise used in another study, on human thymus T cells. That source adds: The thymus tissue came from resections taken during corrective heart surgery.

This chain uses TRBV4-3 with TRBJ1-5; D is ambiguous. The sequenced sample consisted of thymocytes. The sequence derives from a boy under three years old with a congenital heart defect. Here the CDR3 DNA reads TGCGCCAGCAGCCAAGAGAAGGGAGGGAGGCCCCAGCATTTT. Translation: CASSQEKGGRPQHF.